This TCR beta chain was recorded in a study of memory CD4+ T cells and cytomegalovirus serostatus. The V and J ends lost 6 bases and 3 bases respectively, with 11 bases between them. Germline loops: CDR1 SQVTM, CDR2 ANQGSEA. This CDR3 contains 13 residues. Single viable CD3+CD4+CD8-CD45RO+ cells were sorted as the memory CD4+ T cells. Assay: immunoSEQ multiplex PCR; the TCRdb copy retains only in-frame clones and omits some. The sample has about 52,000 clones; under 80% are singletons. The chain is built from TRBV29-1 and TRBJ1-4; possible D gene TRBD1, 5 bases. The material sequenced was memory CD4+ T cells from blood. The sequence came from an adult in good health and CMV-seronegative. CDR3 region: CSVADSPNEKLFF. CDR3 coding DNA: TGCAGCGTGGCCGACAGCCCTAATGAAAAACTGTTTTTT.